Detailed here is one T cell receptor beta chain. Researchers ran the PCR with 60 Vbeta and 13 Jbeta primers. Profiled with immunoSEQ multiplex PCR; TCRdb holds only in-frame clones, not every one. The sample records over 150,000 clones, 75% to 90% being singletons. The source of the sample is a study of cytomegalovirus exposure and HLA in healthy donors. This receptor was identified in a boy aged 2-9 years in good health and CMV-seronegative. The sequencing input was PBMCs.

The CDR3: CASSALLAGGNSEQFF. As DNA, the CDR3 is TGTGCCAGCTCAGCCCTACTAGCGGGAGGGAATAGTGAGCAGTTCTTC. V and J are TRBV18 and TRBJ2-1; 13 bases map to TRBD2. Germline loops: CDR1 KGHSH, CDR2 LQKENI. The CDR3 loop spans 16 amino acids. The trim removed 5 bases at V and 9 bases at J, leaving 10 bases unmatched.